This T cell receptor (beta chain) originates from a study of T cell responses to AZD1222 COVID-19 vaccine. On this clone: The antigen is unknown.

This CDR3 has 16 amino acids. CDR1 is SGHTS and CDR2 is YDEGEE in the germline V gene. V dropped 3 bases and J dropped 4 bases, with 17 bases sitting between them. Study findings and constraints: Seropositive at baseline were only a handful of AZD1222 recipients. Clonal diversity was possibly underestimated, and white British individuals and females predominated among donors.

Repertoires were generated with immunoSEQ multiplex PCR, while TCRdb's copy carries only in-frame clones and drops some. The sample holds around 160,000 clones, just over 90% seen once. The source material was peripheral blood, sampled on day 0 of MenACWY control vaccination. This chain uses TRBV5-8 with TRBJ1-5; perhaps TRBD1 as D (6 bases). This receptor was obtained from an adult in good health. Here the CDR3 reads CASSSTGRGINQPQHF. DNA for the CDR3: TGTGCCAGCAGCTCGACAGGAAGGGGGATTAATCAGCCCCAGCATTTT.